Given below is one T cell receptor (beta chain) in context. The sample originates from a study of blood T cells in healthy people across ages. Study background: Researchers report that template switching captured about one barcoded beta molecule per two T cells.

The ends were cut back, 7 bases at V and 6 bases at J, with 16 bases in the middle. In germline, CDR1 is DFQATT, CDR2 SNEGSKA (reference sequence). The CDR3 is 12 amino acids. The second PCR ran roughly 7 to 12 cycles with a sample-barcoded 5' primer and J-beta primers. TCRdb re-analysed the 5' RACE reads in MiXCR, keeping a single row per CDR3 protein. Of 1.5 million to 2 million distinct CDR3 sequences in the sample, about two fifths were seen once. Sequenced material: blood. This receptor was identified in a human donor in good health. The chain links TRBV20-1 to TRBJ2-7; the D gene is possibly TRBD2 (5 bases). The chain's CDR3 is CSVGRLAGEQYF. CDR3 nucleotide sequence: TGCAGTGTGGGCCGTCTAGCTGGCGAGCAGTACTTC.